Only a few counts were recorded for the clone carrying this T cell receptor (beta chain). This sample was taken from a study of T-cell memory formation after mild COVID-19. The overall study: Largely donor-specific TCR clusters were found.

Germline V gene sequence: CDR1 WSHSY, CDR2 SAAADI. CDR3 length: 13 amino acids. V shed 8 bases and J shed 0 bases, with 9 bases lying between them. MiXCR, applied by TCRdb to the 5' RACE reads, yields one record per CDR3 protein. The data hold 270,000 or so distinct CDR3 sequences, with approximately 16% observed a single time. The chain links TRBV10-2 to TRBJ2-3; D not certain. The sample taken for sequencing was PBMCs or a T cell subset sorted from them (not recorded which). The clonotype was recovered from a man younger than 35 who had mild COVID-19 (a few samples of this study predate the infection). Cell type and time point are not known. The CDR3 protein is CASAWRSTDTQYF. CDR3 nucleotides: TGCGCCAGCGCGTGGCGGAGCACAGATACGCAGTATTTT.